This paragraph reports one TCR beta chain. The sample originates from a study of blood T cell repertoires in COVID-19. Across the study: From T cells, B-cell-depleted T cells, or PBMCs came the material, which was cDNA or gDNA.

Per the original methods: Reference gene primer amplification yielded estimated nucleated cell counts. Only in-frame clones appear in the TCRdb table, and some are missing; sequencing was by immunoSEQ multiplex PCR. V and J calls and clone size are as listed in that table; D and trimming were resolved from the DNA. The data show roughly 210,000 clones, 84% seen once. V lost 9 bases and J lost 1; bases outside the gene matches: 6. Germline CDR1 and CDR2: SGHTS and YDEGEE. The CDR3 sequence is 14 residues long. The Seattle site enrolled patients during active infection and followed them longitudinally. The V and J genes are TRBV5-8 and TRBJ1-4; 7 nucleotides line up with TRBD1. The source material was peripheral blood. The receptor was derived from an elderly woman with COVID-19, enrolled during active disease. CDR3 sequence: CANTRGLTNEKLFF. In DNA form, the CDR3 reads TGTGCCAACACAAGGGGGCTAACTAATGAAAAACTGTTTTTT.